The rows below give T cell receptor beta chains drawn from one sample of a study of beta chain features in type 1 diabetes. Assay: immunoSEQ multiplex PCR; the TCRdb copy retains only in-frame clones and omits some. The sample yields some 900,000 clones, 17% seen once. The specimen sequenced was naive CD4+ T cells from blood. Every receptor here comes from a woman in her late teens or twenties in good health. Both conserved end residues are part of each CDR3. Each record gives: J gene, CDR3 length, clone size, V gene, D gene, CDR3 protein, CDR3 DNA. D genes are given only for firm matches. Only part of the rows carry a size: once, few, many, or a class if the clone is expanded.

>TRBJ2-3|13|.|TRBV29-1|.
CSVEGRLTDTQYF
TGCAGCGTCGAAGGACGGTTAACAGATACGCAGTATTTT
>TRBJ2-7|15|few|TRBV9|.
CASSVGRDLPYEQYF
TGTGCCAGCAGCGTAGGACGGGATCTCCCCTACGAGCAGTACTTC
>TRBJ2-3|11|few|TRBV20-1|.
CSAPGQSSQYF
TGCAGTGCTCCAGGACAGTCCTCGCAGTATTTT
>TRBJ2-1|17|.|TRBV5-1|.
CASSLGARGVIRNEQFF
TGCGCCAGCAGCTTGGGTGCCAGAGGAGTCATACGCAATGAGCAGTTCTTC
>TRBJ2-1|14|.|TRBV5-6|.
CASSLVGSYNEQFF
TGTGCCAGCAGCCTGGTTGGGTCCTACAATGAGCAGTTCTTC
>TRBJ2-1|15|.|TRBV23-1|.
CASSRSGTPVNEQFF
TGCGCCAGCAGTCGGTCTGGGACGCCGGTCAATGAGCAGTTCTTC
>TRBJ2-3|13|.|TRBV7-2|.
CASSLGGLYTQYF
TGTGCCAGCAGCTTAGGCGGCTTATATACGCAGTATTTT
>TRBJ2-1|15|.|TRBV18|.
CASSPFRSSYNEQFF
TGTGCCAGCTCACCGTTCCGGAGCTCCTACAATGAGCAGTTCTTC
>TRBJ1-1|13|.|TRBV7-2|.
CASSLRGGPEAFF
TGTGCCAGCAGCTTACGAGGGGGGCCTGAAGCTTTCTTT
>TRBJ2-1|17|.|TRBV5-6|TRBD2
CASSPLFQRGVYNEQFF
TGTGCCAGCAGCCCTCTCTTTCAGCGGGGAGTCTACAATGAGCAGTTCTTC
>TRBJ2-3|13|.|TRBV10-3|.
CATESGKEPTQYF
TGTGCCACCGAAAGCGGAAAGGAACCTACGCAGTATTTT
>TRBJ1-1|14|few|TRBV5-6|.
CASSSWGWIAEAFF
TGTGCCAGCAGCTCCTGGGGTTGGATTGCTGAAGCTTTCTTT
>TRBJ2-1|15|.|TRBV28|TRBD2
CASSLSSGVYNEQFF
TGTGCCAGCAGTTTGTCTAGCGGGGTCTACAATGAGCAGTTCTTC
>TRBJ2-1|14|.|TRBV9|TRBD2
CASSVEGLGFEQFF
TGTGCCAGCAGCGTAGAGGGACTAGGATTTGAGCAGTTCTTC
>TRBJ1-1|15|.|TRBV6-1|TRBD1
CASRALQGKNTEAFF
TGTGCCAGCAGGGCCTTACAGGGGAAGAACACTGAAGCTTTCTTT
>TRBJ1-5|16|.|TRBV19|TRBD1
CASSTGSGQILRPQHF
TGTGCCAGTAGTACAGGTTCGGGACAGATCCTCCGGCCCCAGCATTTT
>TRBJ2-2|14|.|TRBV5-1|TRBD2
CASRPASGTGELFF
TGCGCCAGCAGACCTGCTAGCGGGACCGGGGAGCTGTTTTTT
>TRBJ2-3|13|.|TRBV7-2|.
CASSLQGTDTQYF
TGTGCCAGCAGCTTACAGGGCACAGATACGCAGTATTTT
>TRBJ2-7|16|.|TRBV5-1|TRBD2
CASSLRSGRDPYEQYF
TGCGCCAGCAGCTTACGAAGCGGGAGGGATCCCTACGAGCAGTACTTC
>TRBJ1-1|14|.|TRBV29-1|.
CSVVGLRENTEAFF
TGCAGCGTTGTGGGACTCCGGGAGAACACTGAAGCTTTCTTT
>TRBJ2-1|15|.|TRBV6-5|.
CASSPDWGEYNEQFF
TGTGCCAGCAGTCCCGATTGGGGGGAGTACAATGAGCAGTTCTTC
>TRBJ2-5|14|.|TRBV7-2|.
CASSLGLVPETQYF
TGTGCCAGCAGCTTAGGGTTGGTACCAGAGACCCAGTACTTC
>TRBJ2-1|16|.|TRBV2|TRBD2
CASSVMGLADVNLQFF
TGTGCCAGCAGTGTAATGGGACTAGCGGATGTCAATCTGCAGTTCTTC
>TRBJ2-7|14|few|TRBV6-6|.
CASSYQQGKYEQYF
TGTGCCAGCAGTTACCAACAGGGCAAATACGAGCAGTACTTC
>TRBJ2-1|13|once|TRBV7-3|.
CASSLTEYNEQFF
TGTGCCAGCAGCTTAACGGAATACAATGAGCAGTTCTTC
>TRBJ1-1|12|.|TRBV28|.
CASNSERGKAFF
TGTGCCAGCAATTCAGAAAGGGGGAAAGCTTTCTTT
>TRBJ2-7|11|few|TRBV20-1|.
CSARGSTEQYF
TGCAGTGCTAGAGGCAGTACCGAGCAGTACTTC
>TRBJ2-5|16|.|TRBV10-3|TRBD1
CAISEPRTGGWETQYF
TGTGCCATCAGTGAGCCGAGGACAGGGGGCTGGGAGACCCAGTACTTC
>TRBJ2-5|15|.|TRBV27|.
CASSLSGLPQETQYF
TGTGCCAGCAGTTTATCGGGGCTGCCGCAAGAGACCCAGTACTTC
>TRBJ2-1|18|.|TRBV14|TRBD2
CASSQAGLAGGSYNEQFF
TGTGCCAGCAGCCAAGCGGGCCTAGCGGGAGGCTCCTACAATGAGCAGTTCTTC
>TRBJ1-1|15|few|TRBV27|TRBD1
CASSLVYRGPTEAFF
TGTGCCAGCAGTTTAGTTTACAGGGGGCCCACTGAAGCTTTCTTT
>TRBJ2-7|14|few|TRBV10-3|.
CAISDVKRSYEQYF
TGTGCCATCAGTGACGTGAAGAGGTCCTACGAGCAGTACTTC
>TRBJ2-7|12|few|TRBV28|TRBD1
CASSLQTGGLEF
TGTGCCAGCAGTCTACAAACAGGGGGATTAGAGTTC
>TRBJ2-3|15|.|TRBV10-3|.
CAISEGGVGADTQYF
TGTGCCATCAGTGAGGGAGGAGTCGGTGCAGATACGCAGTATTTT
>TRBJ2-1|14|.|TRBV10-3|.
CATALQNTGDEQFF
TGTGCCACCGCCCTTCAAAATACAGGAGATGAGCAGTTCTTC
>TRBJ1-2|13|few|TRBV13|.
CASSYGRGYGYTF
TGTGCCAGCAGCTACGGGAGGGGCTATGGCTACACCTTC
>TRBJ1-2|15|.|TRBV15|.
CATSRLMDRNYGYTF
TGTGCCACCAGCAGACTGATGGACAGAAACTATGGCTACACCTTC
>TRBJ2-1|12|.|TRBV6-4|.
CASSPFCNEQFF
TGTGCCAGCAGTCCTTTTTGCAATGAGCAGTTCTTC
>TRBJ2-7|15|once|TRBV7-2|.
CASSLVSLLTYEQYF
TGTGCCAGCAGCTTAGTTTCACTCCTAACCTACGAGCAGTACTTC
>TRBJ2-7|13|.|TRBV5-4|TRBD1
CASRTQGNYEQYF
TGTGCCAGCAGAACACAGGGGAACTACGAGCAGTACTTC
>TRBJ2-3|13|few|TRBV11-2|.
CASRKTGPDTQYF
TGTGCCAGCAGGAAGACAGGTCCAGATACGCAGTATTTT
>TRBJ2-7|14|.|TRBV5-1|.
CASSLVAANYEQYF
TGCGCCAGCAGCTTGGTGGCAGCCAACTACGAGCAGTACTTC
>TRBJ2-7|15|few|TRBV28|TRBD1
CASSLGTGGTYEQYF
TGTGCCAGCAGTTTAGGGACAGGGGGTACCTACGAGCAGTACTTC
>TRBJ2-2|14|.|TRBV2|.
CASSERGNTGELFF
TGTGCCAGCAGTGAACGGGGCAACACCGGGGAGCTGTTTTTT
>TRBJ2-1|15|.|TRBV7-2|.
CASSLAGSSYNEQFF
TGTGCCAGCAGCTTAGCGGGAAGCTCCTACAATGAGCAGTTCTTC